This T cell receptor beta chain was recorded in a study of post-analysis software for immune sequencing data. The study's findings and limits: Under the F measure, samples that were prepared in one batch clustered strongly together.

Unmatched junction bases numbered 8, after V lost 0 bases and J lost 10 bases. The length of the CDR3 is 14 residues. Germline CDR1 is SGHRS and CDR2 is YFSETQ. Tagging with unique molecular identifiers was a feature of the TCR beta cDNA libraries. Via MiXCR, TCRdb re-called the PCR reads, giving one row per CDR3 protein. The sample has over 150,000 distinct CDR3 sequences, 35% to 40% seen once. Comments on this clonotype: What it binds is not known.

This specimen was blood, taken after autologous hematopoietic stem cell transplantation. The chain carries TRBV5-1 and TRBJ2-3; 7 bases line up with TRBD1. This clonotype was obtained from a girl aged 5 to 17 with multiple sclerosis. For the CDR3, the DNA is TGCGCCAGCAGCTTGGGACAGGGCTTCGGTGCGCAGTATTTT. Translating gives CASSLGQGFGAQYF.